These 9 T cell receptor beta chains came from one sample sequenced in a study of cytomegalovirus exposure and HLA in healthy donors. The PCR used 60 Vbeta and 13 Jbeta primers. Sequencing was performed with immunoSEQ multiplex PCR; in TCRdb, only in-frame clones are kept and a portion is missing. This sample has 170,000 or so clones, with roughly 77% found just once. The specimen was PBMCs. The source of these receptors is a woman aged 45-60 years in good health and CMV-seropositive.

The V gene is TRBV5-1, the J gene TRBJ2-7; D gene uncertain. The germline CDR1 and CDR2 sequences are SGHRS and YFSETQ. Trimming left V 2 bases short and J 7 bases short, with 19 bases between. There are 15 residues in the CDR3. The DNA of the CDR3 is TGCGCCAGCAGCTTTGAGACACCCGTTGCTGGGGAGCAGTACTTC. This codes for CASSFETPVAGEQYF.

In DNA, the CDR3 is TGTGCCAGAAGGGAAACAGGACCGAACACTGAAGCTTTCTTT. This gives the protein CARRETGPNTEAFF. The chain links TRBV5-3 to TRBJ1-1; D perhaps matches TRBD1 (5 bases). TRBV5-3 is placed among ORFs of uncertain function. Deletions cut 5 bases from V and 1 base from J, with 12 bases between. The CDR3 sequence is 14 residues long.

This chain's CDR3 is CASSLRQGNGYTF. CDR3 sequence (DNA): TGCGCCAGCAGCTTAAGACAGGGGAATGGCTACACCTTC. The V and J genes are TRBV5-1 and TRBJ1-2; 8 positions match TRBD1. The germline V gene has CDR1 SGHRS and CDR2 YFSETQ. The CDR3 has 13 residues. The ends lost 2 bases at V and 6 bases at J; junction bases unmatched: 3.

V gene TRBV10-3 combines with J gene TRBJ1-3, with 8 nucleotides matching TRBD1. Looked up from germline, CDR1 is ENHRY and CDR2 is SYGVKD. J was trimmed by 4 bases and V by 0 bases; bases with no gene match: 5. This CDR3 has 16 residues. CDR3 sequence reads: CAISESDRAVGNTIYF. CDR3 coding DNA: TGTGCCATCAGTGAGTCGGACAGGGCGGTGGGAAACACCATATATTTT.

V gene TRBV5-1 combines with J gene TRBJ2-7; TRBD1 matches at 7 bases. The germline gives CDR1 SGHRS, CDR2 YFSETQ. Losses at the gene ends were 4 bases for V and 2 bases for J; bases not matched to a gene: 6. This CDR3 comprises 14 residues. The CDR3 DNA reads TGCGCCAGCAGCCCCCTTGGACAGGCCTACGAGCAGTACTTC. Protein sequence: CASSPLGQAYEQYF.

V and J are TRBV15 and TRBJ1-2; D not certain. Trimming took 8 bases from V and 6 from J, leaving 16 bases between them. The germline V gene encodes CDR1 LNHNV and CDR2 YYDKDF (reference sequence). CDR3 size: 13 residues. The CDR3 loop reads CATRRGWGDGYTF. The CDR3 DNA reads TGTGCCACCCGCCGCGGTTGGGGAGATGGCTACACCTTC.

V is TRBV7-9 and J is TRBJ1-5; no clear D gene. Germline assignment: CDR1 SEHNR and CDR2 FQNEAQ (reference sequence). This CDR3 spans 12 amino acids. V lost 5 bases and J 8 bases, leaving 10 bases between the germline ends. The CDR3 sequence: CASSALGEPQHF. DNA for the CDR3: TGTGCCAGCAGCGCCTTGGGAGAGCCCCAGCATTTT.

The V call is TRBV9, the J call TRBJ1-1, with D perhaps TRBD1 (5 bases). Germline V gene lookup returns CDR1 SGDLS and CDR2 YYNGEE. The V end was cut by 4 bases, the J end by 8 bases, with 12 bases between. The CDR3 extends over 12 amino acids. CDR3 region: CASSPDSKEAFF. CDR3 DNA: TGTGCCAGCAGCCCCGACAGCAAAGAAGCTTTCTTT.

The gene calls are TRBV25-1 and TRBJ1-4; 8 positions agree with TRBD1. The ends lost 6 bases at V and 8 bases at J; junction bases unmatched: 14. This CDR3 spans 16 amino acids. The germline V gene encodes CDR1 MGHDK and CDR2 SYGVNS. This CDR3 is CASSSRGQGAREKLFF. The CDR3 nucleotides are TGTGCCAGCAGCTCTAGAGGTCAGGGGGCAAGGGAAAAACTGTTTTTT.